This TCR beta chain is from a study of control samples from healthy donors and cancer patients. The data were produced by immunoSEQ multiplex PCR, yet TCRdb's version contains in-frame clones alone and is incomplete. The sample lists under 450,000 clones; around 90% were seen once. This clone was picked up one time. The CDR3 is 15 residues long. Per germline, CDR1 MDHEN and CDR2 SYDVKM. V lost 5 bases and J 4 bases, leaving 17 bases between the germline ends. Sequences were obtained from PBMCs. The origin of this receptor is a man aged 40-50 years with head and neck cancer. The chain couples TRBV28 to TRBJ1-1; D unresolved. The CDR3, as DNA: TGTGCCAGCAGTCCCCAAGGCAGGTCGGGCACTGAAGCTTTCTTT. It codes for CASSPQGRSGTEAFF.